The 22 T cell receptor beta chains presented below share a single source sample, sequenced in a study of blood T cell repertoires in COVID-19. Clones were read by immunoSEQ multiplex PCR, and TCRdb kept only the in-frame ones, dropping some. This table holds 250,000 to 300,000 clones, 88% found once. Sequencing was done on a sample of peripheral blood. The receptors were sampled from a woman aged 30 to 39 with COVID-19, enrolled during active disease.

The chain combines TRBV10-3 with TRBJ2-3; 11 nucleotides align to TRBD2. This CDR3 has 14 residues. From germline, CDR1 is ENHRY and CDR2 SYGVKD. V trimming: 6 bases; J trimming: 2 bases; junction bases outside the gene matches: 1. DNA for the CDR3: TGTGCCATCAGGACTAGCGGGACCACAGATACGCAGTATTTT. It translates to CAIRTSGTTDTQYF.

The chain uses TRBV7-2 and TRBJ2-1; 7 positions match TRBD2. With V trimmed by 0 bases and J by 2 bases, 4 bases remained unmatched. Germline lookup yields CDR1 SGHTA and CDR2 FQGNSA. There are 16 residues in the CDR3. The CDR3 is CASSLAPAGAYNEQFF. DNA for the CDR3: TGTGCCAGCAGCTTAGCCCCCGCGGGAGCCTACAATGAGCAGTTCTTC.

This chain connects TRBV6-5 to TRBJ1-1; the D gene is possibly TRBD1 (5 bases). The CDR3 spans 14 residues. The V gene's germline CDR1 is MNHEY and CDR2 SVGAGI. The V end lost 9 bases, the J end lost 4 bases, and 18 bases lay between the germline ends. The CDR3: CASCDGGSGTEAFF. The CDR3 DNA reads TGTGCCAGTTGCGACGGGGGTAGCGGCACTGAAGCTTTCTTT.

The V call is TRBV19, the J call TRBJ2-1; a possible D gene is TRBD2 (6 bases). The CDR3 has 15 residues. CDR1 is LNHDA, CDR2 SQIVND, per germline (reference sequence). The V and J ends lost 1 base and 7 bases respectively, with 14 bases between them. The CDR3, as DNA: TGTGCCAGTAGTATAGCTGCGGGATGGTATAATGAGCAGTTCTTC. Its protein is CASSIAAGWYNEQFF.

The chain is built from TRBV6-6 and TRBJ1-5; D perhaps matches TRBD1 (6 bases). The V and J ends lost 5 bases and 2 bases respectively, with 13 bases between them. CDR1 MNHNY and CDR2 SVGAGI come from the germline V gene (reference sequence). The CDR3 sequence is 15 residues long. Here the CDR3 reads CASSPEGVGNQPQHF. The CDR3, as DNA: TGTGCCAGCAGTCCTGAGGGGGTAGGCAATCAGCCCCAGCATTTT.

The chain is built from TRBV6-5 and TRBJ1-1; D possibly corresponds to TRBD1 (6 bases). The CDR3 runs to 15 residues. The V end lost 8 bases, the J end lost 0 bases, and 16 bases lay between the germline ends. Germline CDR1 and CDR2: MNHEY and SVGAGI. Here the CDR3 reads CASAVGGRLNTEAFF. CDR3 nucleotide sequence: TGTGCCAGCGCCGTTGGGGGCAGGTTGAACACTGAAGCTTTCTTT.

V and J are TRBV28 and TRBJ2-7, with a weak D call TRBD1 (6 bases). Germline assignment: CDR1 MDHEN and CDR2 SYDVKM. The CDR3 has 15 residues. Trimming removed 6 bases at V and 2 bases at J, with 17 bases between. The CDR3 DNA reads as TGTGCCAGCAGGACGACAGGTTCGGGGCCCTACGAGCAGTACTTC. This translates into CASRTTGSGPYEQYF.

This clone was seen once. J is TRBJ1-1 and V is TRBV7-9; 9 bases are a match to TRBD1. Germline V gives CDR1 SEHNR, CDR2 FQNEAQ (reference sequence). V lost 6 bases and J lost 1; bases outside the gene matches: 3. The CDR3 totals 14 residues. For the CDR3, the DNA is TGTGCCAGCAGTCGGACAGGGGCGAACACTGAAGCTTTCTTT. Its translation: CASSRTGANTEAFF.

This clone was detected once. V is TRBV11-2 and J is TRBJ1-1; 7 nucleotides line up with TRBD1. J lost 7 bases, V lost 0 bases, and 8 bases had no gene match. The CDR3 is 15 amino acids. Germline CDR1 and CDR2: SGHAT and FQNNGV. CDR3 DNA sequence: TGTGCCAGCAGCTTAGACTCGACAGGGTGGAATGAAGCTTTCTTT. Amino acid sequence: CASSLDSTGWNEAFF.

The chain combines TRBV7-3 with TRBJ1-1; a weak D match, TRBD1 (6 bases). This CDR3 contains 14 residues. V was cut by 1 base and J by 1 base, with 7 bases left in between. Germline values: CDR1 SGHTA, CDR2 FQGTGA. CDR3 sequence: CASSLIGGNTEAFF. The CDR3 DNA is TGTGCCAGCAGCTTAATAGGGGGGAACACTGAAGCTTTCTTT.

V gene TRBV7-6 combines with J gene TRBJ2-5; 9 bases line up with TRBD1. Germline CDR1 is SGHVS and CDR2 is FNYEAQ. V shed 5 bases, J shed 4 bases, and the junction held 5 bases outside the gene matches. The CDR3 has 14 residues. In nucleotides, the CDR3 is TGTGCCAGCAGCACACAGGGGGCAGGAGAGACCCAGTACTTC. Its protein is CASSTQGAGETQYF.

The chain couples TRBV5-8 to TRBJ1-4; D remains unclear. The germline V gene has CDR1 SGHTS and CDR2 YDEGEE. The CDR3 length is 14 residues. V shed 5 bases and J shed 5 bases, with 13 bases lying between them. CDR3 sequence reads: CASRFLVLNEKLFF. In DNA, the CDR3 is TGTGCCAGCAGATTTCTCGTCCTGAATGAAAAACTGTTTTTT.

The J gene is TRBJ2-7, the V gene TRBV19; TRBD2 aligns across 7 bases. Germline V gene sequence: CDR1 LNHDA, CDR2 SQIVND (reference sequence). The CDR3 spans 14 residues. Trimming at V came to 3 bases and at J to 3 bases, leaving 5 bases not matched to a gene. CDR3 DNA sequence: TGTGCCAGTAGTATCGGGGGGTTGGTCTACGAGCAGTACTTC. As protein: CASSIGGLVYEQYF.

The chain recombines TRBV5-5 with TRBJ2-7; D possibly corresponds to TRBD1 (6 bases). This CDR3 is 13 amino acids long. Trimming left V 0 bases short and J 4 bases short, with 8 bases between. CDR1 is SGHKS, CDR2 YYEKEE, per germline (reference sequence). As DNA, the CDR3 is TGTGCCAGCAGCTTGGCACAGGGTTACGAGCAGTACTTC. This encodes CASSLAQGYEQYF.

This chain links TRBV2 with TRBJ1-2, with TRBD1 matching 8 bases. This CDR3 spans 14 amino acids. V lost 4 bases to trimming and J lost 0 bases; unmatched junction nucleotides: 1. The germline CDR1 and CDR2 sequences are SNHLY and FYNNEI. The CDR3 DNA follows: TGTGCCAGCAGTGTACAGGGGGCTAACTATGGCTACACCTTC. This translates into CASSVQGANYGYTF.

The chain uses TRBV14 and TRBJ1-1, with D maybe TRBD1 (6 bases). CDR3 length equals 13 residues. Looked up from germline, CDR1 is SGHDN and CDR2 is FVKESK. Trimming removed 6 bases from V and 0 bases from J, with 8 bases in between. As DNA, the CDR3 is TGTGCCAGCAGTCGGGACATGAACACTGAAGCTTTCTTT. It encodes CASSRDMNTEAFF.

The chain joins TRBV19 to TRBJ2-3; 12 bases match TRBD2. Germline CDR1 LNHDA, CDR2 SQIVND (reference sequence). Trimming at V came to 4 bases and at J to 3 bases, leaving 8 bases not matched to a gene. The CDR3 consists of 17 residues. Here the CDR3 DNA reads TGTGCCAGTAGTACACCTAGCGGGAGGGCCCAGACAGATACGCAGTATTTT. This sequence encodes CASSTPSGRAQTDTQYF. Based on the CDR3 plus reference TRBV19 and TRBJ2-3, the full variable domain is DGGITQSPKYLFRKEGQNVTLSCEQNLNHDAMYWYRQDPGQGLRLIYYSQIVNDFQKGDIAEGYSVSREKKESFPLTVTSAQKNPTAFYLCASSTPSGRAQTDTQYFGPGTRLTVL.

The rearrangement links TRBV7-2 to TRBJ1-2; 7 bases agree with TRBD1. V gave up 5 bases and J gave up 7 bases; unmatched junction bases: 10. Germline loops: CDR1 SGHTA, CDR2 FQGNSA. This CDR3 spans 14 amino acids. CDR3 in amino acids: CASSRNSGDSGYTF. For the CDR3, the DNA is TGTGCCAGCAGCCGTAATTCTGGGGACAGTGGCTACACCTTC.

The genes are TRBV6-2 or TRBV6-3 and TRBJ2-7, with TRBD2 matching 7 bases. Germline lookup yields CDR1 MNHEY and CDR2 SVGEGT. CDR3 length: 15 amino acids. V lost 0 bases, J lost 2 bases, and 4 bases stayed unmatched. The CDR3 is CASSYSAGNAYEQYF. As DNA, the CDR3 is TGTGCCAGCAGTTACTCAGCGGGAAACGCCTACGAGCAGTACTTC.

Written as DNA, the CDR3 is TGTGCCAGCAGGGAGGACCCCCAAGAGACCCAGTACTTC. Protein product: CASREDPQETQYF. The chain couples TRBV2 to TRBJ2-5; possible D gene TRBD2, 5 bases. There are 13 residues in the CDR3. CDR1 and CDR2 (germline): SNHLY, FYNNEI. V was trimmed by 6 bases and J by 1 base, leaving 9 bases between them. Filled out from reference TRBV2 and TRBJ2-5, the complete variable domain reads EPEVTQTPSHQVTQMGQEVILRCVPISNHLYFYWYRQILGQKVEFLVSFYNNEISEKSEIFDDQFSVERPDGSNFTLKIRSTKLEDSAMYFCASREDPQETQYFGPGTRLLVL.

V gene TRBV11-2 combines with J gene TRBJ1-4, with TRBD1 as a possible D gene (6 bases). V was trimmed by 8 bases and J by 5 bases, leaving 27 bases between them. Germline V CDR1 and CDR2: SGHAT, FQNNGV. This CDR3 is built from 18 residues. This chain's CDR3 is CASRSGPRPDRPNEKLFF. CDR3 bases: TGTGCCAGCCGGAGTGGTCCCCGACCCGACAGGCCCAATGAAAAACTGTTTTTT.

This clone was found many times. This sequence joins TRBV4-2 and TRBJ2-5; tentative D call: TRBD2 (6 bases). CDR3 size: 18 residues. The germline V gene has CDR1 LGHNA and CDR2 YNFKEQ. The V and J ends lost 0 bases and 1 base respectively, with 18 bases between them. The CDR3, as DNA: TGTGCCAGCAGCCAAGATCTCTCCGGAGGGAGGTTCCAAGAGACCCAGTACTTC. Protein product: CASSQDLSGGRFQETQYF.